A selection of T cell receptor beta chains follows, all from one sample in a study of cytomegalovirus exposure and HLA in healthy donors. Some clones are missing from TCRdb's copy, which holds only in-frame ones; the method was immunoSEQ multiplex PCR. The table has approximately 70,000 clones, 94% seen once. The sample taken for sequencing was PBMCs. These receptors came from a woman aged 18-29 years in good health and CMV-seronegative. Both conserved end residues are part of each CDR3. A D gene is named only where the DNA matches it firmly. Clone size is given for some rows only: seen once, a few or many times, or a class if the clone is expanded.

clone_size d_call j_call v_call cdr3_aa cdr3_nt
NA TRBD1 TRBJ1-2 TRBV6-5 CASSPADRVSGYTF TGTGCCAGCAGTCCAGCGGACAGGGTTAGCGGCTACACCTTC
NA NA TRBJ2-1 TRBV4-1 CASSQESGVGEQFF TGCGCCAGCAGCCAAGAATCCGGGGTTGGTGAGCAGTTCTTC
NA TRBD1 TRBJ2-7 TRBV5-4 CASSVTGTGGYEQYF TGTGCCAGCAGCGTTACCGGGACAGGGGGCTACGAGCAGTACTTC
NA TRBD1 TRBJ1-2 TRBV5-1 CASSPGTAYGYTF TGCGCCAGCAGCCCGGGGACAGCCTATGGCTACACCTTC
NA TRBD1 TRBJ2-6 TRBV29-1 CSVEDVVVQGANGANVLTF TGCAGCGTTGAAGACGTCGTGGTACAGGGGGCAAATGGGGCCAACGTCCTGACTTTC
NA NA TRBJ2-7 TRBV13 CASSSHTGEQYF TGTGCCAGCAGCTCCCATACGGGCGAGCAGTACTTC
NA NA TRBJ1-1 TRBV10-3 CAISEGEAGWTEAFF TGTGCCATCAGTGAGGGTGAGGCAGGGTGGACTGAAGCTTTCTTT
NA NA TRBJ1-2 TRBV18 CASSPGQSIYGYTF TGTGCCAGCTCACCAGGACAGTCGATCTATGGCTACACCTTC
NA TRBD1 TRBJ1-5 TRBV18 CASSPGGTEGPPQHF TGTGCCAGCTCACCCGGAGGGACAGAGGGTCCGCCCCAGCATTTT
NA TRBD2 TRBJ2-7 TRBV6-5 CASSYSGLAVEQYF TGTGCCAGCAGTTACTCAGGACTAGCAGTCGAGCAGTACTTC
NA TRBD1 TRBJ2-7 TRBV15 CATSRHRGTSSSEQYF TGTGCCACCAGCAGACACAGGGGTACCAGTAGCTCCGAGCAGTACTTC
NA TRBD1 TRBJ1-4 TRBV28 CASSRDRINEKLFF TGTGCCAGCAGTCGGGACAGAATTAATGAAAAACTGTTTTTT
NA NA TRBJ2-1 TRBV6-5 CASSYSSTLDNEQFF TGTGCCAGCAGTTACTCGAGCACGCTTGACAATGAGCAGTTCTTC
NA NA TRBJ2-2 TRBV10-1 CASSPGEAGTGELFF TGCGCCAGCTCTCCGGGGGAAGCGGGCACCGGGGAGCTGTTTTTT
NA TRBD1 TRBJ2-1 TRBV29-1 CSVDRGTNEQFF TGCAGCGTTGACAGGGGGACCAATGAGCAGTTCTTC
NA NA TRBJ1-4 TRBV28 CASTTAGAGATNEKLFF TGTGCCAGCACAACCGCAGGGGCCGGGGCAACTAATGAAAAACTGTTTTTT
NA NA TRBJ2-6 TRBV30 CAWRRGRLDGANVLTF TGTGCCTGGAGACGGGGTAGGCTTGACGGGGCCAACGTCCTGACTTTC
NA NA TRBJ2-2 TRBV7-3 CASSLMGSGNTGELFF TGTGCCAGCAGCTTAATGGGGAGCGGGAACACCGGGGAGCTGTTTTTT
NA TRBD2 TRBJ2-5 TRBV7-2 CASRRTSGEETQYF TGTGCCAGCAGGCGGACTAGCGGGGAAGAGACCCAGTACTTC
NA TRBD1 TRBJ1-5 TRBV27 CASSSDRDGNQPQHF TGTGCCAGCAGCTCCGACAGGGACGGCAATCAGCCCCAGCATTTT
NA TRBD1 TRBJ1-5 TRBV6-1 CASTLMVDRVQHF TGTGCCAGCACACTAATGGTAGACAGGGTCCAGCATTTT
NA NA TRBJ2-1 TRBV11-2 CASSLAGIEQFF TGTGCCAGCAGCTTAGCGGGGATTGAGCAGTTCTTC
NA TRBD2 TRBJ2-1 TRBV9 CASSARSGGAYNEQFF TGTGCCAGCAGCGCCCGTTCGGGGGGAGCCTACAATGAGCAGTTCTTC
NA TRBD2 TRBJ2-7 TRBV5-4 CASSLGTSGINEQYF TGTGCCAGCAGCTTGGGGACTAGCGGGATTAACGAGCAGTACTTC
NA TRBD2 TRBJ2-1 TRBV7-3 CASSPGLAAYNEQFF TGTGCCAGCAGCCCAGGACTAGCGGCTTACAATGAGCAGTTCTTC
NA NA TRBJ1-2 TRBV7-9 CASSGTPYGYTF TGTGCCAGCAGTGGGACACCGTATGGCTACACCTTC
NA TRBD2 TRBJ2-1 TRBV19 CARSGTSFNEQFF TGTGCCCGCTCCGGGACTAGCTTCAATGAGCAGTTCTTC
NA TRBD2 TRBJ2-3 TRBV4-3 CASSQQRGVIDTQYF TGCGCCAGCAGCCAACAGCGGGGGGTGATAGATACGCAGTATTTT
NA TRBD2 TRBJ2-3 TRBV6-4 CASSDVAGVTDTQYF TGTGCCAGCAGTGACGTTGCGGGAGTCACAGATACGCAGTATTTT
NA TRBD2 TRBJ2-5 TRBV6-5 CASSMGLAGAETQYF TGTGCCAGCAGTATGGGACTAGCGGGAGCAGAGACCCAGTACTTC
NA NA TRBJ1-5 TRBV6-1 CASSEGTENQPQHF TGTGCCAGCAGTGAAGGGACAGAAAATCAGCCCCAGCATTTT
once NA TRBJ2-2 TRBV4-2 CASREGATGELFF TGTGCCAGCAGAGAAGGGGCCACCGGGGAGCTGTTTTTT
NA NA TRBJ2-1 TRBV9 CASSFTGNEQFF TGTGCCAGCAGCTTTACAGGTAATGAGCAGTTCTTC
NA TRBD2 TRBJ2-3 TRBV15 CATSRDRSGRGIDTQYF TGTGCCACCAGCAGAGATCGGAGCGGGAGGGGGATAGATACGCAGTATTTT
NA NA TRBJ2-6 TRBV18 CASSPYTGSFSGANVLTF TGTGCCAGCTCACCTTACACAGGGTCGTTCTCTGGGGCCAACGTCCTGACTTTC
NA NA TRBJ1-5 TRBV5-8 CASSSRTANQPQHF TGTGCCAGCAGTTCTCGGACAGCGAATCAGCCCCAGCATTTT
few NA TRBJ2-7 TRBV7-2 CASSGAGGSEQYF TGTGCCAGCAGCGGGGCCGGGGGTAGCGAGCAGTACTTC
NA TRBD1 TRBJ2-5 TRBV7-9 CASSQGTGEETQYF TGTGCCAGCAGCCAAGGGACAGGGGAAGAGACCCAGTACTTC
NA NA TRBJ2-7 TRBV10-3 CAISPGSYEQYF TGTGCCATCAGTCCAGGGTCCTACGAGCAGTACTTC
NA NA TRBJ1-2 TRBV12-5 CASGPPGVVNYGYTF TGTGCTAGTGGTCCCCCGGGGGTAGTTAACTATGGCTACACCTTC
NA TRBD1 TRBJ1-1 TRBV18 CASSPRAGQGAGTEAFF TGTGCCAGCTCACCACGAGCGGGACAGGGGGCTGGGACTGAAGCTTTCTTT
NA NA TRBJ2-3 TRBV5-1 CASSRRVAAESTDTQYF TGCGCCAGCAGCAGGAGGGTAGCGGCGGAAAGCACAGATACGCAGTATTTT